A single sample gave rise to the 32 T cell receptor beta chains below, sequenced in a study of early T cells in non-severe SARS-CoV-2 infection (dated by TCRdb to the early 2020s). Libraries were made using 5' RACE. Data came from a NextSeq 500. Starting from the raw public reads, TCRdb applied fastp trimming at Q25, assembled clones with MiXCR and retained in-frame beta chains. Under each unique CDR3 protein, matching rows form one entry showing the most common genes and DNA. The sample data list around 30,000 distinct CDR3 sequences, and 4% to 5.5% of these were observed just once. The top ten clonotypes cover 11% of the sample. The sample consisted of whole blood. Receptor source: an adult who was a healthcare worker with PCR-confirmed SARS-CoV-2 infection or an uninfected control (not recorded which).

The rearrangement uses TRBV12-3 or TRBV12-4 and TRBJ2-5, with 10 nucleotides matching TRBD2. After removal of 10 bases from V and 5 bases from J, the junction contained 10 bases not matched to a gene. CDR3 length equals 14 residues. The DNA of the CDR3 is TGTGCCACCCAACCTCTAGCGGGGGTGGAGACCCAGTACTTC. This codes for CATQPLAGVETQYF.

A word on this clonotype: A much larger clonotype is one base distant, so this may be a read error. The V call is TRBV11-2, the J call TRBJ2-3; TRBD1 might be the D (6 bases). V was trimmed by 5 bases and J by 4 bases, leaving 10 bases between them. The CDR3 totals 13 residues. Germline V lookup: CDR1 SGHAT, CDR2 FQNNGV. This chain's CDR3 is CASSLQGSDTQYF. The CDR3 nucleotides read TGTGCCAGCAGCCTCCAGGGGTCAGATACGCAGTATTTT.

This clonotype was detected ten times or more. This rearrangement joins TRBV7-2 to TRBJ2-7; TRBD2 matches at 7 bases. V gave up 1 base and J gave up 1 base; unmatched junction bases: 7. In germline, CDR1 is SGHTA, CDR2 FQGNSA. This CDR3 contains 16 residues. CDR3 in amino acids: CASSLVKASGSYEQYF. The CDR3 nucleotides are TGTGCCAGCAGCTTAGTGAAGGCTAGCGGATCCTACGAGCAGTACTTC.

This clonotype was seen at least ten times. This chain joins TRBV7-2 and TRBJ1-1; D possibly corresponds to TRBD1 (6 bases). Looked up from germline, CDR1 is SGHTA and CDR2 is FQGNSA. This CDR3 spans 13 amino acids. V was shortened by 7 bases and J by 3 bases, with 12 bases between the two germline ends. The CDR3 region is CASNTYRDTEAFF. The CDR3 DNA reads as TGTGCCAGCAACACATACAGGGACACTGAAGCTTTCTTT.

This clonotype has a count of ten or more. The DNA for the CDR3 is TGCGCCAGCAGTGAGGCGGGGGCAGGAGAGACCCAGTACTTC. As protein: CASSEAGAGETQYF. This rearrangement joins TRBV10-1 to TRBJ2-5; maybe TRBD2 (7 bases). This CDR3 spans 14 amino acids. The germline V gene encodes CDR1 WNHNN and CDR2 SYGVQD (reference sequence). Trimming left V 2 bases short and J 4 bases short, with 11 bases between.

This clonotype occurred a few times. The chain joins TRBV6-5 to TRBJ2-7; tentative D call: TRBD1 (5 bases). V lost 6 bases and J lost 1, with 16 bases in between. Germline V gene sequence: CDR1 MNHEY, CDR2 SVGAGI. The CDR3 is 15 residues long. The CDR3 region has the DNA TGTGCCAGCAGGATGACCGACAGTCGTTCCTACGAGCAGTACTTC. Protein product: CASRMTDSRSYEQYF.

The gene calls are TRBV19 and TRBJ2-1; 14 nucleotides align to TRBD2. The CDR3 contains 16 residues. Germline CDR1 reads LNHDA; CDR2 reads SQIVND (reference sequence). The V gene end was trimmed by 4 bases and the J gene end by 8 bases; junction bases not matched to a gene: 7. Written as DNA, the CDR3 is TGTGCCAGTAGTAGGACTAGCGGGAGGTCAAAAGATGAGCAGTTCTTC. It yields the protein CASSRTSGRSKDEQFF.

This clonotype was counted between two and nine times. The chain uses TRBV5-1 and TRBJ2-2; D is possibly TRBD2 (6 bases). Trimming took 8 bases from V and 6 from J, leaving 20 bases between them. The CDR3 length is 15 residues. Germline-derived CDR1 and CDR2 are SGHRS and YFSETQ. The CDR3 here is CASSYLAGLSGELFF. Written as DNA, the CDR3 is TGCGCCAGTAGTTATCTGGCGGGGTTATCCGGGGAGCTGTTTTTT.

J is TRBJ2-7 and V is TRBV27; 7 nucleotides agree with TRBD2. With 8 bases clipped from V and 3 bases from J, the junction kept 7 bases outside the gene matches. CDR3 length equals 13 residues. The germline V gene encodes CDR1 MNHEY and CDR2 SMNVEV (reference sequence). The CDR3 sequence: CASAAGTNYEQYF. DNA for the CDR3: TGTGCCAGCGCAGCCGGGACTAACTACGAGCAGTACTTC.

The V call is TRBV12-3 or TRBV12-4, the J call TRBJ1-5; D possibly corresponds to TRBD1 (6 bases). The V end was cut by 6 bases, the J end by 4 bases, with 16 bases between. The CDR3 is made up of 15 amino acids. The CDR3 loop is CASRTNRVGNQPQHF. For the CDR3, the DNA is TGTGCCAGCAGAACCAACAGGGTGGGGAATCAGCCCCAGCATTTT.

This clonotype was seen ten or more times. This chain links TRBV18 with TRBJ1-3; D gene ambiguous. Germline CDR1 KGHSH, CDR2 LQKENI. This CDR3 comprises 12 residues. The ends were cut back, 2 bases at V and 4 bases at J, with 3 bases in the middle. The DNA of the CDR3 is TGTGCCAGCTCACCAGGCGGAAACACCATATATTTT. This codes for CASSPGGNTIYF.

In its sample, this clonotype was seen many times. This sequence joins TRBV7-9 and TRBJ1-6, with D possibly matching TRBD1 (6 bases). CDR1 is SEHNR and CDR2 is FQNEAQ in the germline V gene (reference sequence). The CDR3 is made up of 13 amino acids. The ends were cut back, 6 bases at V and 9 bases at J, with 12 bases in the middle. CDR3 sequence: CASSREQGSPLHF. The CDR3 DNA reads as TGTGCCAGCAGTAGGGAACAGGGTTCACCCCTCCACTTT.

This clonotype was picked up a small number of times. This chain links TRBV4-1 with TRBJ2-6; possibly TRBD1 for D (5 bases). The CDR3 sequence is 17 residues long. The V end lost 0 bases, the J end lost 4 bases, and 13 bases lay between the germline ends. Germline V gene data show CDR1 as MGHRA and CDR2 as YSYEKL. CDR3 bases: TGCGCCAGCAGCCAAGATTCTCAGGGTAAAGGGGCCAACGTCCTGACTTTC. Its protein is CASSQDSQGKGANVLTF.

The chain uses TRBV6-2 or TRBV6-3 and TRBJ2-2, with 10 bases lining up with TRBD2. The germline V gene has CDR1 MNHEY and CDR2 SVGEGT. J lost 2 bases, V lost 2 bases, and 5 bases had no gene match. CDR3 length equals 17 residues. The CDR3 DNA sequence: TGTGCCAGCAGTTACAGCTGGACTAGCGGAAACACCGGGGAGCTGTTTTTT. Translated, it gives CASSYSWTSGNTGELFF.

This clonotype has a count of ten or more. This chain joins TRBV6-6 and TRBJ2-7; possible D gene TRBD1, 5 bases. The ends were cut back, 6 bases at V and 3 bases at J, with 9 bases in the middle. The CDR3 is 12 amino acids. Looked up from germline, CDR1 is MNHNY and CDR2 is SVGAGI (reference sequence). This CDR3 is CASSSRDYEQYF. The CDR3 DNA follows: TGTGCCAGCAGCTCCAGGGACTACGAGCAGTACTTC.

This clonotype was counted only a few times. V gene TRBV7-8 combines with J gene TRBJ2-5, with D perhaps assigned TRBD1 or TRBD2 (5 bases each). The CDR3 consists of 13 residues. The germline CDR1 and CDR2 sequences are SGHVS and FQNEAQ. Trimming removed 6 bases at V and 2 bases at J, with 10 bases between. CDR3: CASRTGTQETQYF. The CDR3 coding sequence is TGTGCCAGCAGGACCGGGACGCAAGAGACCCAGTACTTC. Filled out from reference TRBV7-8 and TRBJ2-5, the complete variable domain reads GAGVSQSPRYKVAKRGQDVALRCDPISGHVSLFWYQQALGQGPEFLTYFQNEAQLDKSGLPSDRFFAERPEGSVSTLKIQRTQQEDSAVYLCASRTGTQETQYFGPGTRLLVL.

This sequence joins TRBV7-2 and TRBJ2-3, with D possibly being TRBD2 (6 bases). The CDR3 length is 15 residues. The germline V and J ends were trimmed by 1 base and 3 bases, with 11 bases remaining between them. CDR1 and CDR2 from the germline V gene are SGHTA and FQGNSA. CDR3 protein: CASSLDGRATDTQYF. DNA of the CDR3: TGTGCCAGCAGCTTAGACGGGAGAGCAACAGATACGCAGTATTTT.

This clonotype was observed many times. The chain carries TRBV12-5 and TRBJ2-1, with TRBD2 matching over 10 bases. The CDR3 totals 16 residues. V was clipped by 4 bases and J by 1 base; unmatched bases: 4. Germline CDR1 is LGHNT and CDR2 is FRNRAP. CDR3 nucleotide sequence: TGTGCTAGTGGTTCCCATAGCGGGAGGTCCTACAATGAGCAGTTCTTC. Its protein is CASGSHSGRSYNEQFF.

The chain is built from TRBV6-1 and TRBJ1-2; D possibly corresponds to TRBD1 (5 bases). Germline V lookup: CDR1 MNHNS, CDR2 SASEGT. The CDR3 totals 10 residues. Deletions cut 9 bases from V and 6 bases from J, with 8 bases between. This CDR3 is CASTRDGYTF. CDR3 coding DNA: TGTGCCAGTACCAGGGATGGCTACACCTTC.

This chain connects TRBV25-1 to TRBJ2-5; D is unclear. Germline assignment: CDR1 MGHDK and CDR2 SYGVNS. V lost 0 bases, J lost 5 bases, and 10 bases lay in between. This CDR3 is 14 amino acids long. The CDR3: CASSEYQEGETQYF. CDR3 DNA sequence: TGTGCCAGCAGTGAATACCAAGAAGGGGAGACCCAGTACTTC.

This clonotype was found many times. The V call is TRBV15, the J call TRBJ2-7; 7 bases are a match to TRBD1. The CDR3 has 14 residues. Germline V gene data show CDR1 as LNHNV and CDR2 as YYDKDF (reference sequence). V lost 1 base and J lost 4; bases outside the gene matches: 4. The CDR3 here is CATSRGQGQYEQYF. The CDR3 DNA follows: TGTGCCACCAGCAGAGGACAGGGACAATACGAGCAGTACTTC.

This rearrangement joins TRBV11-2 to TRBJ2-5; D is perhaps TRBD2 (6 bases). The CDR3 contains 14 residues. V lost 5 bases and J 5 bases, leaving 15 bases between the germline ends. Germline V CDR1 and CDR2: SGHAT, FQNNGV. For the CDR3, the DNA is TGTGCCAGCAGCGCCCGACTAGTGACGGAGACCCAGTACTTC. As protein: CASSARLVTETQYF.

In this sample, this clonotype turned up a few times. The V gene is TRBV6-5, the J gene TRBJ1-4; possible D gene TRBD1, 5 bases. Trimming removed 7 bases from V and 3 bases from J, with 18 bases in between. Germline V lookup: CDR1 MNHEY, CDR2 SVGAGI. The CDR3 consists of 16 residues. The CDR3 DNA sequence: TGTGCCAGCAAGCGGTCGGGTCTAGGGGCTAATGAAAAACTGTTTTTT. It codes for CASKRSGLGANEKLFF.

V gene TRBV9 combines with J gene TRBJ1-5; D is unclear. The CDR3 spans 14 residues. V shed 0 bases and J shed 4 bases, with 8 bases lying between them. CDR1 is SGDLS, CDR2 YYNGEE, per germline. This CDR3 is CASSVGNGNQPQHF. The CDR3 DNA reads as TGTGCCAGCAGCGTAGGGAACGGTAATCAGCCCCAGCATTTT. The full variable domain, rest sourced from reference TRBV9 and TRBJ1-5, is DSGVTQTPKHLITATGQRVTLRCSPRSGDLSVYWYQQSLDQGLQFLIQYYNGEERAKGNILERFSAQQFPDLHSELNLSSLELGDSALYFCASSVGNGNQPQHFGDGTRLSIL.

The genes are TRBV20-1 and TRBJ1-1; D remains ambiguous. Germline V gene sequence: CDR1 DFQATT, CDR2 SNEGSKA (reference sequence). The CDR3 covers 12 residues. The V gene lost 5 bases and the J gene lost 5 bases, with 12 bases spanning the gap. CDR3 sequence reads: CSASNDGTEAFF. The CDR3 DNA reads TGCAGTGCTTCTAACGACGGGACTGAAGCTTTCTTT.

The table lists this clonotype with many counts. The chain employs TRBV12-3 or TRBV12-4 and TRBJ2-3; the D is unclear. V lost 2 bases, J lost 8 bases, and 11 bases lay in between. The CDR3 spans 13 residues. The CDR3 loop is CASSLSTLGTQYF. For the CDR3, the DNA is TGTGCCAGCAGTTTATCGACTTTGGGTACGCAGTATTTT.

The J gene is TRBJ2-7, the V gene TRBV12-3 or TRBV12-4; D ambiguous. The CDR3 length is 13 residues. Trimming shortened V by 1 base and J by 2 bases, and 6 bases separated the two germline ends. The CDR3 DNA sequence: TGTGCCAGCAGTTTAGGTAGCCCCTACGAGCAGTACTTC. It yields the protein CASSLGSPYEQYF.

The V call is TRBV29-1, the J call TRBJ2-3; D gene uncertain. Germline V gene lookup returns CDR1 SQVTM and CDR2 ANQGSEA. This CDR3 contains 11 residues. V was cut by 2 bases and J by 4 bases, with 4 bases left in between. CDR3 residues: CSVETADTQYF. In DNA form, the CDR3 reads TGCAGCGTTGAAACCGCAGATACGCAGTATTTT.

This clonotype has ten or more counts. The chain combines TRBV7-8 with TRBJ2-3; D may be TRBD2 (6 bases). Germline V CDR1 and CDR2: SGHVS, FQNEAQ. The CDR3 loop spans 15 amino acids. The germline V and J ends were trimmed by 1 base and 1 base, with 9 bases remaining between them. The CDR3 DNA sequence: TGTGCCAGCAGCTTAGTAGAGCGGGGCACAGATACGCAGTATTTT. Its translation: CASSLVERGTDTQYF. The full variable domain, in which reference TRBV7-8 and TRBJ2-3 provide the parts outside the CDR3, is GAGVSQSPRYKVAKRGQDVALRCDPISGHVSLFWYQQALGQGPEFLTYFQNEAQLDKSGLPSDRFFAERPEGSVSTLKIQRTQQEDSAVYLCASSLVERGTDTQYFGPGTRLTVL.

This clonotype came up a few times. CDR3 amino acids: CASSPGSAGANVLTF. The CDR3 nucleotides are TGTGCCAGCAGCCCAGGGTCGGCTGGGGCCAACGTCCTGACTTTC. This chain uses TRBV6-5 with TRBJ2-6, with D possibly TRBD1 on 5 matching bases. V dropped 6 bases and J dropped 2 bases, with 11 bases sitting between them. CDR1 and CDR2 (germline): MNHEY, SVGAGI. There are 15 residues in the CDR3.

There are many counts of this clonotype. The chain recombines TRBV2 with TRBJ2-7; D call uncertain. The germline CDR1 and CDR2 sequences are SNHLY and FYNNEI. V dropped 6 bases and J dropped 3 bases, with 9 bases sitting between them. The CDR3 length is 12 residues. CDR3 coding DNA: TGTGCCAGCAGCTACAGCAACTACGAGCAGTACTTC. This encodes CASSYSNYEQYF.

V and J are TRBV15 and TRBJ2-1, with D possibly matching TRBD2 (6 bases). The CDR3 loop spans 15 amino acids. In germline, CDR1 is LNHNV, CDR2 YYDKDF (reference sequence). Trimming took 2 bases from V and 16 from J, leaving 24 bases between them. CDR3 region: CATSRRDLQSRLQFF. The CDR3 nucleotides are TGTGCCACCAGCAGACGGGACTTACAAAGTCGATTACAATTCTTC.